This T cell receptor (beta chain) is drawn from a study of metastatic and nonmetastatic thyroid tumors. Overall study: Malignant and benign thyroid patients had repertoires compared in peripheral blood and tumor or nodule tissue.

All patients reached thyroid surgery having received no treatment beforehand. Notes on this clone: Its target is unknown.

Study results and caveats: Patients with malignant thyroid tumors reportedly had significantly higher TCR beta diversity than those with benign nodules, in blood and tumor.

In the original analysis: A classifier of distant metastasis in papillary thyroid cancer was built from CDR3 differences (across clinicopathological groups). TCRdb re-analyzed the PCR reads through MiXCR. In this record, the V and J calls reflect TCRdb's handling and not the investigators' own analysis. The sample comprises tens of thousands of clones, approximately 29% of which are singletons, and about 32% rests with the top ten. The source is a female donor with papillary thyroid cancer or a benign thyroid nodule (not recorded which). Some clones in this sample may be carry-over from other donors' samples. Sequenced sample: blood.

The CDR3 loop reads CASSYRRLGLTDTQYF. The CDR3 bases are TGTGCCAGCAGTTACAGACGACTAGGCCTTACAGATACGCAGTATTTT. The chain carries TRBV6-2 or TRBV6-3 and TRBJ2-3; possibly TRBD2 for D (6 bases). Trimming shortened V by 2 bases and J by 3 bases, and 15 bases separated the two germline ends. CDR1 and CDR2 (germline): MNHEY, SVGEGT. The CDR3 runs 16 residues.